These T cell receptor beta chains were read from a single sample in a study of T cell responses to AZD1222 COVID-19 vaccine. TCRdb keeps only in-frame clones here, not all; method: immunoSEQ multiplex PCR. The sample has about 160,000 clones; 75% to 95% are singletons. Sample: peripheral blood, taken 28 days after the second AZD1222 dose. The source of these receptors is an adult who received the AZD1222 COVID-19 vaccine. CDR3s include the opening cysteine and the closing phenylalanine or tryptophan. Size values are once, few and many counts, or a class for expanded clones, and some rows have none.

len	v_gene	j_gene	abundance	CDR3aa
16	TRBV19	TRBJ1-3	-	CASSTQGASSGNTIYF
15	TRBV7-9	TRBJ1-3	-	CASSDREATGNTIYF
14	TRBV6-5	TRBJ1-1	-	CASTYHSLNTEAFF
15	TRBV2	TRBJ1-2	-	CASSPAGTVNYGYTF
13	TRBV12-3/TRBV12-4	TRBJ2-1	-	CASSSGGIGEQFF
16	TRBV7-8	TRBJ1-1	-	CASSPRPGTVNTEAFF
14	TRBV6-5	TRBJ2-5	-	CASSQLQGAETQYF
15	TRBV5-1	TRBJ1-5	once	CASSVDRASGQPQHF
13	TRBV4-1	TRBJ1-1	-	CASSQDWGSGAFF
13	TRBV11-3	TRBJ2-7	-	CASSLDRLGEQYF
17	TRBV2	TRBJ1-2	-	CASSDEGSVSFGNGYTF
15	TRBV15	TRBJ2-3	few	CATSRDRQGTDTQYF
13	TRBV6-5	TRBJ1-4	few	CASSYLGGEKLFF
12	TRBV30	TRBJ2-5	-	CAWNGYQETQYF
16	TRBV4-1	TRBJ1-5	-	CASSQEQGLSNQPQHF
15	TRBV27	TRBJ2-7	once	CASSATLGNGYEQYF
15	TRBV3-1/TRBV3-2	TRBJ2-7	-	CASSQDIGTVYEQYF
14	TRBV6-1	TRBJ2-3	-	CASSEGLAPDTQYF
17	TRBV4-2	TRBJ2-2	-	CASSQDPGQGFTGELFF
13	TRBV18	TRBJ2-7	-	CASSGSGNGEQYF
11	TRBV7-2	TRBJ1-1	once	CASSLGTEAFF
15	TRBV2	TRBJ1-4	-	CASRQEGRTNEKLFF
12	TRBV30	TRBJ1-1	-	CAWTGGNTEAFF
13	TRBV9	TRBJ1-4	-	CASSSAPNEKLFF
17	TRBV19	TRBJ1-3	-	CASSSKDRSSSGNTIYF
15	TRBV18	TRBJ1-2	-	CASSPSTSGYYGYTF
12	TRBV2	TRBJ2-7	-	CASSASRSEQYF
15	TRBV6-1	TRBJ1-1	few	CASSEAQDRFPEAFF
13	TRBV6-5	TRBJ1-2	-	CASGPQGLYGYTF
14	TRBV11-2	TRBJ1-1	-	CASSWDRVNTEAFF
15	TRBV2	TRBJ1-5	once	CASSKQGASNQPQHF
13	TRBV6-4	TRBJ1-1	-	CASSDSQNTEAFF
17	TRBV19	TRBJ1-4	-	CANYGTGIISTNEKLFF
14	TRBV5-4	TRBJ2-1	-	CASSPPTEYNEQFF
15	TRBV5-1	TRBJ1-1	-	CASSWTGSRDTEAFF
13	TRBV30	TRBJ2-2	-	CAWINGNTGELFF
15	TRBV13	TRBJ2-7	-	CASRQTSGSSYEQYF
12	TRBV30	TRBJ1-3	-	CAFVHSGNTIYF
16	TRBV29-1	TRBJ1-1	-	CSGGPDGKFMNTEAFF
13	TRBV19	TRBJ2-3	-	CASSAGSTDTQYF
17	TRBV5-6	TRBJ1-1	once	CASSYLRDRGVETEAFF